A selection of T cell receptor beta chains follows, all from one sample in a study of PD-1 blockade in classical Hodgkin lymphoma. Produced via immunoSEQ multiplex PCR; TCRdb's table is partial and in-frame only. The sample records approximately 28,000 clones, 70% to 80% being singletons. The sample consisted of CD4+ T cells from blood, taken before the fourth cycle of nivolumab. The receptors shown here come from a human donor with classical Hodgkin lymphoma. The CDR3 runs from the conserved cysteine through the conserved F or W. A D gene is named only where the DNA matches it firmly. Not all rows give a size; the values are once, few, many and, for expanded clones, a class.

>TRBV27|NA|TRBJ2-5|NA
TGTGCCAGCAGCCCCTACCCGGCGGTTCAAGAGACCCAGTACTTC
CASSPYPAVQETQYF
>TRBV7-9|once|TRBJ2-5|NA
TGTGCCAGCAGTTTTGTGTTTGAGACCCAGTACTTC
CASSFVFETQYF
>TRBV2|NA|TRBJ1-1|NA
TGTGCCAGCAGTGCACAGGGAGGGGTGAACACTGAAGCTTTCTTT
CASSAQGGVNTEAFF
>TRBV19|NA|TRBJ2-5|NA
TGTGCCAGTAGTACCCGACTGGGGGAGACCCAGTACTTC
CASSTRLGETQYF
>TRBV11-2|NA|TRBJ2-7|TRBD2
TGTGCCAGCAGCTCCGCCCCTCTAGCGGGAGGCCCCTACGCCAAGCAGTACTTC
CASSSAPLAGGPYAKQYF
>TRBV7-9|NA|TRBJ1-1|NA
TGTGCCAGCAGCTTAGATGGTGACACTGAAGCTTTCTTT
CASSLDGDTEAFF
>TRBV2|once|TRBJ1-1|NA
TGTGCCAGCAGTGAAGCGCTGAGGGGGGGCGTCGGGCCCATCAACACTGAAGCTTTCTTT
CASSEALRGGVGPINTEAFF
>TRBV6-5|NA|TRBJ1-4|NA
TGTGCCACTGCACAGGGCCTTAATGAAAAACTGTTTTTT
CATAQGLNEKLFF
>TRBV29-1|NA|TRBJ2-1|TRBD2
TGCAGCGTTGAGGCTAGCGGGAGGGACCCAGGTGGGGTTTACAATGAGCAGTTCTTC
CSVEASGRDPGGVYNEQFF
>TRBV19|once|TRBJ2-7|NA
TGTGCCAGTAGTACGGGACTCCGATCCTACGAGCAGTACTTC
CASSTGLRSYEQYF
>TRBV27|NA|TRBJ2-7|NA
TGTGCCAGCAGGCCCGGAGGGACCTCCTACGAGCAGTACTTC
CASRPGGTSYEQYF
>TRBV7-2|NA|TRBJ1-2|NA
TGTGCCAGCAGCCCCCCGGGTCGAAGCTATGGCTACACCTTC
CASSPPGRSYGYTF
>TRBV6-5|NA|TRBJ1-2|NA
TGTGCCAGCAGTTACGCGAGAGGGTCCATTGGCTACACCTTC
CASSYARGSIGYTF
>TRBV6-5|NA|TRBJ1-2|NA
TGTGCCAGCAGCCCCAACCCGGACAGCAACTATGGCTACACCTTC
CASSPNPDSNYGYTF
>TRBV29-1|NA|TRBJ2-1|TRBD2
TGCAGCGCCCTGATAAGCGGGAGGTACTACAATGAGCAGTTCTTC
CSALISGRYYNEQFF
>TRBV9|few|TRBJ2-3|NA
TGTGCCAGCAGTATAAGGGGGGCGGGGACAGATACGCAGTATTTT
CASSIRGAGTDTQYF
>TRBV7-9|NA|TRBJ2-7|NA
TGTGCCAGCAGCTTTTTCGCAGTTCCTTACGAGCAGTACTTC
CASSFFAVPYEQYF
>TRBV11-2|NA|TRBJ1-1|NA
TGTGCCAGCAGCTTAGACTCGGGGACTGAAGCTTTCTTT
CASSLDSGTEAFF
>TRBV7-3|NA|TRBJ2-3|NA
TGTGCCAGCAGCTTAGAAGCGGCAGATACGCAGTATTTT
CASSLEAADTQYF
>TRBV4-3|once|TRBJ2-2|NA
TGCGCCAGCAGCCAAGCGGGACACGCGAACACCGGGGAGCTGTTTTTT
CASSQAGHANTGELFF
>TRBV5-4|NA|TRBJ1-3|NA
TGTGCCAGCAGCAAAAACAGGGAAGCCGGAAACACCATATATTTT
CASSKNREAGNTIYF
>TRBV14|NA|TRBJ2-7|TRBD1
TGTGCCAGCAGCCACCCCCCGGACAGGGGGCGAGACGAGCAGTACTTC
CASSHPPDRGRDEQYF
>TRBV7-9|NA|TRBJ1-4|NA
TGTGCCAGCAGCTCCGCCCAATTACTGTTTTTT
CASSSAQLLFF
>TRBV29-1|NA|TRBJ1-1|TRBD1
TGCAGCGTTGTAACAGGGGCCACTGAAGCTTTCTTT
CSVVTGATEAFF
>TRBV18|NA|TRBJ1-2|NA
TGTGCCAGCTCACAGGGACTCTTTCTAGCTAACTATGGCTACACCTTC
CASSQGLFLANYGYTF
>TRBV7-9|NA|TRBJ1-2|NA
TGTGCCAGCAGGGTCGGGGTGGGGTTCGATGGCTACACCTTC
CASRVGVGFDGYTF
>TRBV29-1|NA|TRBJ2-3|TRBD2
TGCAGCGTGGGGACTAGCGGAACTAGCACAGATACGCAGTATTTT
CSVGTSGTSTDTQYF
>TRBV18|few|TRBJ2-4|NA
TGTGCCAGCTCACCACCGGGGGCGGAACTAGCCAAAAACATTCAGTACTTC
CASSPPGAELAKNIQYF
>TRBV28|NA|TRBJ2-1|TRBD1
TGTGCCAGCAACTCGGACAGGGGGAGGTTCTTC
CASNSDRGRFF
>TRBV19|NA|TRBJ1-1|NA
TGTGCCAGTAGCAAGGAATTGAACACTGAAGCTTTCTTT
CASSKELNTEAFF
>TRBV7-2|NA|TRBJ1-2|NA
TGTGCCAGCAGCTTAGGGGGTTGGGACAATGGCTACACCTTC
CASSLGGWDNGYTF
>TRBV7-2|NA|TRBJ1-1|NA
TGTGCCAGCAGCTTCAGCCGGACTCCTAACACTGAAGCTTTCTTT
CASSFSRTPNTEAFF
>TRBV27|NA|TRBJ2-5|TRBD2
TGTGCCAGCAGTTTAGCCCGCCCCGGGGGGGCCGGAGAGACCCAGTACTTC
CASSLARPGGAGETQYF
>TRBV6-1|NA|TRBJ1-4|NA
TGTGCCAGCAGGCCCCCGGGCCCCTTTGAGAAAAAACTGTTTTTT
CASRPPGPFEKKLFF
>TRBV7-8|NA|TRBJ2-3|NA
TGTGCCAGCAGCTTAGGTGTGCCAGATACGCAGTATTTT
CASSLGVPDTQYF
>TRBV18|NA|TRBJ1-1|NA
TGTGCCAGCTCACCTGAGGACACTGAAGCTTTCTTT
CASSPEDTEAFF
>TRBV7-2|few|TRBJ1-6|NA
TGTGCCAGCAGCCTTAATTCACCCCTCCACTTT
CASSLNSPLHF
>TRBV18|NA|TRBJ2-1|NA
TGTGCCAGCTCACGAGTTGGGGAGCGTTACTACAATGAGCAGTTCTTC
CASSRVGERYYNEQFF
>TRBV5-4|NA|TRBJ1-2|TRBD1
TGTGCCAGCAGCTTGCAGGGGGCTGGCTACACCTTC
CASSLQGAGYTF
>TRBV5-1|NA|TRBJ2-7|NA
TGCGCCAGTACAGATTACAACGAGCAGTACTTC
CASTDYNEQYF
>TRBV10-3|NA|TRBJ2-1|TRBD2
TGTGCCAACGCCGGGACTAGAGGTAATGAGCAGTTCTTC
CANAGTRGNEQFF
>TRBV11-1|NA|TRBJ1-1|NA
TGTGCCAGCAGCCCAAAAGACAGTTCCACTGAAGCTTTCTTT
CASSPKDSSTEAFF